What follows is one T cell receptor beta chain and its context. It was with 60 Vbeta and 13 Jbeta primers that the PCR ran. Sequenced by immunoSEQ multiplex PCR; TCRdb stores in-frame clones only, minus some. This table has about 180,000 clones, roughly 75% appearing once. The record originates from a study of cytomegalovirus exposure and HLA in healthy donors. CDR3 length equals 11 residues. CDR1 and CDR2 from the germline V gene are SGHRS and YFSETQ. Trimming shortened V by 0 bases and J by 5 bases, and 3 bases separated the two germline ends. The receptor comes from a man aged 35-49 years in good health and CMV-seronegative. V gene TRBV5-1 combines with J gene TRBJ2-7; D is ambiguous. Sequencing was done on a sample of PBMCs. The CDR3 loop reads CASSLGHEQYF. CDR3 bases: TGCGCCAGCAGCTTGGGGCACGAGCAGTACTTC.